The T cell receptor beta chain under discussion was sequenced for a study of T-cell memory formation after mild COVID-19. Study summary: TCR clusters mostly belonged to single donors.

CDR3 length: 12 amino acids. V dropped 5 bases and J dropped 9 bases, with 11 bases sitting between them. This clonotype has more than one count but fewer than ten. TCRdb re-derived calls from the 5' RACE reads in MiXCR, one entry per CDR3 protein. The data hold almost 250,000 distinct CDR3 sequences, with 15% to 17% observed a single time. Specimen: PBMCs or a T cell subset sorted from them (not recorded which). This chain uses TRBV12-3 or TRBV12-4 with TRBJ2-1, with D tentatively TRBD1 (5 bases). This sequence originates from an adult woman who had mild COVID-19 (a few samples of this study predate the infection). Cell type and time point are not known. This CDR3 reads CASSKGVGEQFF. The DNA for the CDR3 is TGTGCCAGCAGTAAAGGGGTGGGTGAGCAGTTCTTC.